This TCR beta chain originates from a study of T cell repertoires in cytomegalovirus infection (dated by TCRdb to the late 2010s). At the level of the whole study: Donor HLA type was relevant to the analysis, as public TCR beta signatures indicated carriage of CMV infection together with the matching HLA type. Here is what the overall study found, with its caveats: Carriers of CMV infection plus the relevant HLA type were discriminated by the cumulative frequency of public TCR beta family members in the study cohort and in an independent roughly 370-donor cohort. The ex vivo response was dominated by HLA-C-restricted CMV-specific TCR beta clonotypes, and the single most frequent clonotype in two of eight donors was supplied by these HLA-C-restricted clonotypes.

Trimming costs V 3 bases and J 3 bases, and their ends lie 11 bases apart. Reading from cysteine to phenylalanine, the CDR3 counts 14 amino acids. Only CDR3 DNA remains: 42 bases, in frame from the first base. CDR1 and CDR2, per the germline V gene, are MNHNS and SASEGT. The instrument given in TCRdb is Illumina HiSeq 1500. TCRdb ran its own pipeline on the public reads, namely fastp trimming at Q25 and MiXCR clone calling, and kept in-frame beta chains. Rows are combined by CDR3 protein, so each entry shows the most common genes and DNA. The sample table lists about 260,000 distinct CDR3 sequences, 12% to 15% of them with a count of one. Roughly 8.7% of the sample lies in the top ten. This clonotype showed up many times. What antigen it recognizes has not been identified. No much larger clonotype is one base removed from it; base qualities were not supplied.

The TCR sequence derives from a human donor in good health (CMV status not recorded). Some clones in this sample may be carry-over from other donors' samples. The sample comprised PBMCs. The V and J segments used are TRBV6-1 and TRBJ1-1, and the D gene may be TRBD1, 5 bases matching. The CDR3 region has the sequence CASSDGGGYTEAFF. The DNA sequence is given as TGTGCCAGCAGTGACGGGGGGGGTTACACTGAAGCTTTCTTT.